This T cell receptor beta chain derives from a study of blood T cells in healthy people across ages. This CDR3 comprises 14 residues. Germline V gives CDR1 SGHRS, CDR2 YFSETQ. Trimming took off 1 base at V and 7 bases at J, with 12 bases between the two ends. Primed by a sample-barcoded 5' primer and a J-beta primer mix, a second PCR proceeded for about 6 to 11 cycles. TCRdb ran MiXCR on the 5' RACE reads and lists one entry per CDR3 protein. The table lists 580,000 or so distinct CDR3 sequences, under 55% of them singletons, with around 23% in the top ten. The receptor was derived from a man older than 75 in good health. The rearrangement uses TRBV5-1 and TRBJ2-1; perhaps TRBD1 as D (6 bases). The specimen sequenced was blood. CDR3 bases: TGCGCCAGCAGCTTGTCTACAGGGAGAAATGAGCAGTTCTTC. As protein: CASSLSTGRNEQFF.